A selection of T cell receptor beta chains follows, all from one sample in a study of blood T cell repertoires in COVID-19. Profiled with immunoSEQ multiplex PCR; TCRdb holds only in-frame clones, not every one. The table records more than 250,000 clones, over 75% of them present only once. Sequenced sample: peripheral blood. These receptors were obtained from a human donor in a cohort sampled during active COVID-19. Each CDR3 is given with its conserved first and last residue. A D gene is named only where the DNA matches it firmly. The size entry is marked missing in some rows and otherwise reads once, few, many or a size class.

TRBD1	TRBV4-3	19	.	TRBJ1-4	TGCGCCAGCAGCCAAGAGGTAGACAGGGGGGCCTCAACTAATGAAAAACTGTTTTTT	CASSQEVDRGASTNEKLFF
.	TRBV7-2	13	.	TRBJ1-5	TGTGCCAGCAGCTTAGAAGGGGCCCAGCCCCAGCATTTT	CASSLEGAQPQHF
.	TRBV7-2	14	.	TRBJ2-7	TGTGCCAGCAGCTTAGGTAGCGGAGAGTACGAGCAGTACTTC	CASSLGSGEYEQYF
TRBD1	TRBV7-9	18	.	TRBJ2-6	TGTGCCAGCAGCTTGGACAGGGGGCCGAGCTCTGGGGCCAACGTCCTGACTTTC	CASSLDRGPSSGANVLTF
.	TRBV7-2	14	.	TRBJ1-4	TGTGCCAGCAGGAGGACTGCAACTAATGAAAAACTGTTTTTT	CASRRTATNEKLFF
.	TRBV9	14	.	TRBJ2-7	TGTGCCAGCAGCGTATACAGGGTTGGGAACGAGCAGTACTTC	CASSVYRVGNEQYF
.	TRBV19	14	.	TRBJ1-1	TGTGCCAGTAGTATAGCCCTTTGGAGCACTGAAGCTTTCTTT	CASSIALWSTEAFF
TRBD2	TRBV7-9	14	.	TRBJ2-7	TGTGCCAGCAGCACCCGACTAGCCTCCTACGAGCAGTACTTC	CASSTRLASYEQYF
.	TRBV5-4	13	.	TRBJ1-1	TGTGCCAGCAGCCATGAGCTTAACACTGAAGCTTTCTTT	CASSHELNTEAFF
TRBD2	TRBV6-5	15	once	TRBJ2-1	TGTGCCAGCCGACTAGCGGGTAGCTCCTACAATGAGCAGTTCTTC	CASRLAGSSYNEQFF
TRBD1	TRBV3-1/TRBV3-2	14	.	TRBJ2-1	TGTGCCAGCAGCTTACCGGGACAGTTTACTGAGCAGTTCTTC	CASSLPGQFTEQFF
.	TRBV7-2	13	.	TRBJ2-2	TGTGCCAGCAGCCCTGACTATCCCGGGGAGCTGTTTTTT	CASSPDYPGELFF
.	TRBV4-1	15	.	TRBJ1-1	TGCGCCAGCAGCCAAGGCTGGGGGCAGGGGACTGAAGCTTTCTTT	CASSQGWGQGTEAFF
.	TRBV2	16	once	TRBJ1-5	TGTGCCAGCAGTGAATTAGGGACATATAGCAATCAGCCCCAGCATTTT	CASSELGTYSNQPQHF
.	TRBV5-6	12	few	TRBJ2-7	TGTGCCAGCAGCTTGGCAGGGGTCGGGCGGAACTTC	CASSLAGVGRNF
.	TRBV28	10	.	TRBJ2-7	TGTGCCACCACCGAGAGGGAGCAGTACTTC	CATTEREQYF
.	TRBV28	13	.	TRBJ2-7	TGTGCCAGCAGTTTTCTGACAGCCGGCGAGCAGTACTTC	CASSFLTAGEQYF
.	TRBV4-1	15	.	TRBJ2-3	TGCGCCAGCAGCCAAGATCCGCACAGGCCAGATACGCAGTATTTT	CASSQDPHRPDTQYF
.	TRBV11-2	12	.	TRBJ1-4	TGTGCCAGCAGCCTCACTCACGAAAAACTGTTTTTT	CASSLTHEKLFF
.	TRBV6-1	18	few	TRBJ1-5	TGTGCCAGCAGTGAAGGGTGGGGCAGGGAGGATAGCAATCAGCCCCAGCATTTT	CASSEGWGREDSNQPQHF
TRBD1	TRBV15	16	.	TRBJ2-5	TGTGCCACCAGCAGAGTCGTGGGACAGGGCCACGAGACCCAGTACTTC	CATSRVVGQGHETQYF
TRBD1	TRBV6-6	16	.	TRBJ1-3	TGTGCCAGCATCCAGGGGGCTAGAGGTTCTGGAAACACCATATATTTT	CASIQGARGSGNTIYF
TRBD2	TRBV6-2/TRBV6-3	16	.	TRBJ2-7	TGTGCCAGCAGTTACATGCCTAGCGGGAGCACCAGCGAGCAGTACTTC	CASSYMPSGSTSEQYF
.	TRBV6-5	15	.	TRBJ1-1	TGTGCCAGCAGCCCCGTGAACAGAATGAACACTGAAGCTTTCTTT	CASSPVNRMNTEAFF
.	TRBV6-4	13	.	TRBJ2-1	TGTGCCAGCGGGCAGGGTGGCGCCGACCCACAGTTCTTC	CASGQGGADPQFF
TRBD1	TRBV9	14	.	TRBJ1-5	TGTGCCAGCAGCACAGGACAGGGGAATCAGCCCCAGCATTTT	CASSTGQGNQPQHF
.	TRBV13	14	few	TRBJ2-1	TGTGCCAGCAGCCCGTCGGACAACACCAATGAGCAGTTCTTC	CASSPSDNTNEQFF
.	TRBV25-1	14	.	TRBJ1-5	TGTGCCAGCTCCCAGGGTGCTTTAGGGCAGCCCCAGCATTTT	CASSQGALGQPQHF
.	TRBV5-1	14	.	TRBJ1-4	TGCGCCAGCAGCTTGGTGGGGGGAAATGAAAAACTGTTTTTT	CASSLVGGNEKLFF
TRBD1	TRBV11-2	17	once	TRBJ1-1	TGTGCCAGCAGCTTAGCAACGTCACAGGGGTATCGCACTGAAGCTTTCTTT	CASSLATSQGYRTEAFF
.	TRBV5-8	10	.	TRBJ2-7	TGTGCCAGCAGGATGGACAGGCAGTACTTC	CASRMDRQYF
TRBD2	TRBV5-1	17	.	TRBJ2-3	TGCGCCAGCAGCTGGGGGACTAGCGGGGCAGCAGCGGATACGCAGTATTTT	CASSWGTSGAAADTQYF
TRBD2	TRBV28	16	.	TRBJ2-1	TGTGCCAGCAGTACTACTAGCGGGAGCTCCTACAATGAGCAGTTCTTC	CASSTTSGSSYNEQFF
TRBD1	TRBV30	12	.	TRBJ1-6	TGTGCCTGGACAGGGGGCAACTCACCCCTCCACTTT	CAWTGGNSPLHF
.	TRBV5-6	14	.	TRBJ2-7	TGTGCCAGCATCAGAGCAGGTGGGCGCCTCGAGCAGTACTTC	CASIRAGGRLEQYF
TRBD2	TRBV27	14	.	TRBJ2-7	TGTGCCAGCAGTTTAGGGGGGGTTCCCTACGAGCAGTACTTC	CASSLGGVPYEQYF
.	TRBV4-3	14	.	TRBJ2-5	TGCGCCAGCAGCCAAGTTGGGGGCGGGGAGACCCAGTACTTC	CASSQVGGGETQYF
TRBD1	TRBV5-1	15	.	TRBJ1-6	TGCGCCAGCAGCTTTGGACAGGGAGTTTATTCACCCCTCCACTTT	CASSFGQGVYSPLHF
.	TRBV2	14	.	TRBJ2-1	TGTGCCGGGGGCAGGGGGGCTCCATCTGGGGAGCAGTTCTTC	CAGGRGAPSGEQFF
TRBD2	TRBV2	15	.	TRBJ2-5	TGTGCCAGCAGGGGTGGACTAGCGGCCCAAGAGACCCAGTACTTC	CASRGGLAAQETQYF
.	TRBV7-2	16	.	TRBJ1-6	TGTGCCAGCAGCAAACGGGGGGGGAAGGAGGAATCACCCCTCCACTTT	CASSKRGGKEESPLHF
TRBD2	TRBV2	19	few	TRBJ2-7	TGTGCCAGCAGTACTCCAGCGGGAGCCACACGTGCAGAGTTACGCGAGCAGTACTTC	CASSTPAGATRAELREQYF
TRBD1	TRBV7-9	14	.	TRBJ2-7	TGTGCCAGCTCCCAGTGGGACAGCTCGAACGAGCAGTACTTC	CASSQWDSSNEQYF
.	TRBV4-3	15	.	TRBJ2-7	TGCGCCAGCAGCCAAGAGTTTGGCCTTTCCTACGAGCAGTACTTC	CASSQEFGLSYEQYF
.	TRBV7-2	12	.	TRBJ1-1	TGTGCCAGCAGCACAGGTTACACTGAAGCTTTCTTT	CASSTGYTEAFF
.	TRBV5-1	15	few	TRBJ2-2	TGCGCCAGCAGCTTTACGGCAGGTCTGGACGGGGAGCTGTTTTTT	CASSFTAGLDGELFF
.	TRBV9	16	.	TRBJ1-6	TGTGCCAGCAGCGCGGGGGAGGGAGGGGATCGGTTCTCCCTCCACTTT	CASSAGEGGDRFSLHF
TRBD1	TRBV5-5	14	once	TRBJ2-7	TGTGCCAGCAGCTGGGGACAGTCCTCCTACGAGCAGTACTTC	CASSWGQSSYEQYF
.	TRBV5-1	14	.	TRBJ2-5	TGCGCCAGCAGCCCGACGGGGAGTCAAGAGACCCAGTACTTC	CASSPTGSQETQYF
.	TRBV24-1	13	.	TRBJ2-3	TGTGCCACCAGTGACCCTCTCACAGATACGCAGTATTTT	CATSDPLTDTQYF
TRBD1	TRBV5-1	19	.	TRBJ2-6	TGCGCCAGCAGCTCTCTCGAACCCAAGGGGGCGGCTGGGGCCAACGTCCTGACTTTC	CASSSLEPKGAAGANVLTF
.	TRBV5-1	14	.	TRBJ1-2	TGCGCCAGCAGCTGGGCAGGGTCGGACTATGGCTACACCTTC	CASSWAGSDYGYTF
TRBD2	TRBV9	15	.	TRBJ2-5	TGTGCCAGCAGCGTAGACAGCGGGGGCTCGGAGACCCAGTACTTC	CASSVDSGGSETQYF